This TCR beta chain is drawn from a study of blood T cell repertoires in COVID-19. Overall study: Samples of COVID-19 (acute and convalescent) were obtained from the United States, Italy and Spain. PBMCs, B-cell-depleted T cells, or T cells provided the cDNA or gDNA that made up the material.

Study processing details: Reference gene primer amplification gave estimated nucleated cell counts. Clones were read by immunoSEQ multiplex PCR, and TCRdb kept only the in-frame ones, dropping some. The DNA was the basis for D and trimming; V, J and clone size are from that table. The table shows about 240,000 clones, with around nine tenths occurring only once. This CDR3 has 12 residues. CDR1 is SGHDT, CDR2 YYEEEE, per germline. The V gene lost 6 bases and the J gene lost 5 bases, with 11 bases spanning the gap. The TCR sequence derives from a woman aged 40 to 50 who had recovered from COVID-19. The chain recombines TRBV5-6 with TRBJ1-2; D is ambiguous. The material sequenced was peripheral blood. The CDR3 sequence is CASNPLGYGYTF. The CDR3 bases are TGTGCCAGCAACCCCCTAGGTTATGGCTACACCTTC.